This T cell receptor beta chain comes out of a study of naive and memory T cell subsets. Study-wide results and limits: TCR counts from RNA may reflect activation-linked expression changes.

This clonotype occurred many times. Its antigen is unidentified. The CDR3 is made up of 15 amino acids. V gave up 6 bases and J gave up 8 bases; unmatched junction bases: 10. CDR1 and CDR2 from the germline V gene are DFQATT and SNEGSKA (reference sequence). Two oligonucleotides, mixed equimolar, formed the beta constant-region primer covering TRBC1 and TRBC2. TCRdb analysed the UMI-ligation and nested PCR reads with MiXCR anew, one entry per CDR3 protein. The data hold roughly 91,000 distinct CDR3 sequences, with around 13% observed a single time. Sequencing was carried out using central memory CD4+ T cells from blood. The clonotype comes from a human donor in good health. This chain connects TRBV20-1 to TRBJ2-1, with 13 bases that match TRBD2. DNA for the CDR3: TGCAGTGCGGGAGGCGGACTAGCGGGAGTAGATGAGCAGTTCTTC. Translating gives CSAGGGLAGVDEQFF.